These 16 T cell receptor beta chains share one sample of origin, sequenced in a study of blood T cell repertoires in COVID-19. This table comes from immunoSEQ multiplex PCR, and its TCRdb copy is limited to in-frame clones, with some not included. This table holds roughly 86,000 clones, 70% to 90% found once. Sequencing used peripheral blood. Every receptor here comes from a man between 50 and 59 years old with acute or convalescent COVID-19.

The chain carries TRBV6-5 and TRBJ2-7, with a weak D call TRBD1 (6 bases). The CDR3 is 14 amino acids. The V end lost 6 bases, the J end lost 1 base, and 13 bases lay between the germline ends. Germline assignment: CDR1 MNHEY and CDR2 SVGAGI. The CDR3 spells CASRGQEQSYEQYF. The CDR3, as DNA: TGTGCCAGCAGGGGACAAGAGCAATCCTACGAGCAGTACTTC.

This chain connects TRBV5-6 to TRBJ1-2; the D is unclear. Looked up from germline, CDR1 is SGHDT and CDR2 is YYEEEE. The CDR3 has 16 residues. Deletions cut 2 bases from V and 4 bases from J, with 18 bases between. CDR3 bases: TGTGCCAGCAGCTTTGAACCGGGAGCCAAAGGCTATGGCTACACCTTC. It is translated as CASSFEPGAKGYGYTF. The complete variable domain, with remaining parts taken from reference TRBV5-6 and TRBJ1-2, reads DAGVTQSPTHLIKTRGQQVTLRCSPKSGHDTVSWYQQALGQGPQFIFQYYEEEERQRGNFPDRFSGHQFPNYSSELNVNALLLGDSALYLCASSFEPGAKGYGYTFGSGTRLTVV.

V gene TRBV13 combines with J gene TRBJ2-2; the match to TRBD1 covers 7 bases. Germline V gene data show CDR1 as PRHDT and CDR2 as FYEKMQ (reference sequence). With 6 bases clipped from V and 1 base from J, the junction kept 8 bases outside the gene matches. The CDR3 has 16 amino acids. Here the CDR3 DNA reads TGTGCCAGCAGTCGATCCGGGACAGTGAACACCGGGGAGCTGTTTTTT. This codes for CASSRSGTVNTGELFF.

A word on this clone: The sample holds other DNA sequences that translate to the same CDR3. The gene calls are TRBV21-1 and TRBJ1-2. TRBV21-1 counts as a pseudogene. The CDR3 spans 17 residues. Here the CDR3 DNA reads TGTGCCAGTAGCAAAGCGCATTTGGGACTTCTCCTTGGGGGCTACACCTTC. The encoded protein is CASSKAHLGLLLGGYTF.

J is TRBJ2-7 and V is TRBV27, with TRBD2 matching over 7 bases. Trimming at V came to 5 bases and at J to 0 bases, leaving 7 bases not matched to a gene. Per the germline V gene, CDR1 is MNHEY and CDR2 is SMNVEV (reference sequence). This CDR3 is built from 15 residues. The CDR3 sequence is CASSPTAGSSYEQYF. The CDR3 DNA reads TGTGCCAGCAGTCCTACAGCGGGGTCCTCCTACGAGCAGTACTTC.

This rearrangement joins TRBV20-1 to TRBJ2-3, with TRBD2 identical over 11 bases. After removal of 3 bases from V and 4 bases from J, the junction contained 9 bases not matched to a gene. CDR1 DFQATT and CDR2 SNEGSKA come from the germline V gene (reference sequence). This CDR3 comprises 16 residues. CDR3 bases: TGCAGTGCTAGTAGGGTAGCGGGAGGGCCGGCAGATACGCAGTATTTT. Residues: CSASRVAGGPADTQYF.

The chain has TRBV30 and TRBJ2-5; D is perhaps TRBD2 (6 bases). The length of the CDR3 is 15 residues. Between the trimmed V and J ends, which lost 5 bases and 0 bases, there was a span of 16 bases. Germline V gene lookup returns CDR1 GTSNPN and CDR2 SVGIG (reference sequence). The CDR3 protein is CAWALGAGYQETQYF. Here the CDR3 DNA reads TGTGCCTGGGCTCTGGGAGCGGGCTACCAAGAGACCCAGTACTTC.

The genes are TRBV30 and TRBJ2-7; D perhaps matches TRBD1 (6 bases). The V gene's germline CDR1 is GTSNPN and CDR2 SVGIG (reference sequence). The CDR3 runs 13 residues. V was pared by 2 bases and J by 3 bases, with 11 bases between. The CDR3 spells CAWSQGFVYEQYF. CDR3 DNA: TGTGCCTGGAGTCAGGGGTTCGTCTACGAGCAGTACTTC.

This chain connects TRBV6-2 or TRBV6-3 to TRBJ2-7; TRBD2 matches 12 bases. J lost 0 bases, V lost 2 bases, and 8 bases had no gene match. Germline lookup yields CDR1 MNHEY and CDR2 SVGEGT. The CDR3 has 18 residues. The CDR3 bases are TGTGCCAGCAGTTACCCGAGGGGACTAGCGGGCAGCTCCTACGAGCAGTACTTC. Residues: CASSYPRGLAGSSYEQYF.

The chain combines TRBV19 with TRBJ2-7; 8 bases align to TRBD1. The CDR3 is made up of 16 amino acids. V gave up 1 base and J gave up 2 bases; unmatched junction bases: 7. From germline, CDR1 is LNHDA and CDR2 SQIVND (reference sequence). The CDR3 DNA reads as TGTGCCAGTAGTATAGCCGGGCAGGGGGCCGCCTACGAGCAGTACTTC. This translates into CASSIAGQGAAYEQYF. Filled out from reference TRBV19 and TRBJ2-7, the complete variable domain reads DGGITQSPKYLFRKEGQNVTLSCEQNLNHDAMYWYRQDPGQGLRLIYYSQIVNDFQKGDIAEGYSVSREKKESFPLTVTSAQKNPTAFYLCASSIAGQGAAYEQYFGPGTRLTVT.

V gene TRBV7-9 combines with J gene TRBJ2-2, with unresolved D. In germline, CDR1 is SEHNR, CDR2 FQNEAQ (reference sequence). The CDR3 runs 12 residues. Trimming cost V 1 base and J 8 bases, with 5 bases left between them. The CDR3: CASSLGLGELFF. The CDR3 bases are TGTGCCAGCAGCTTAGGGCTGGGGGAGCTGTTTTTT.

Of note for this clone: The germline gene is not matched at one end of the junction; a read error may be the cause. This chain uses TRBV3-1 (or the pseudogene TRBV3-2) with TRBJ2-1; the D gene is possibly TRBD2 (6 bases). The CDR3 totals 13 residues. CDR1 is LGHDT and CDR2 is YNNKEL in the germline V gene (reference sequence). The CDR3 spells CASSQDRLGGALF. As DNA, the CDR3 is TGTGCCAGCAGCCAAGATCGACTAGGAGGGGCCCTCTTC.

J is TRBJ2-1 and V is TRBV4-2, with D possibly TRBD2 on 5 matching bases. V was cut by 0 bases and J by 0 bases, with 9 bases left in between. Germline assignment: CDR1 LGHNA and CDR2 YNFKEQ. The CDR3 covers 16 residues. CDR3 coding DNA: TGTGCCAGCAGCCAAGATTATAGCGCCTCCTACAATGAGCAGTTCTTC. Amino acids: CASSQDYSASYNEQFF.

The chain combines TRBV2 with TRBJ2-1; D is uncertain. Germline CDR1 SNHLY, CDR2 FYNNEI. This CDR3 region has 11 residues. Trimming left V 3 bases short and J 7 bases short, with 4 bases between. The CDR3 loop reads CASSETNEQFF. The CDR3 nucleotides are TGTGCCAGCAGTGAGACAAATGAGCAGTTCTTC.

The chain has TRBV10-3 and TRBJ2-1; TRBD2 might be the D (5 bases). Looked up from germline, CDR1 is ENHRY and CDR2 is SYGVKD. The CDR3 is made up of 12 amino acids. Trimming cost V 8 bases and J 9 bases, with 14 bases left between them. The CDR3 loop reads CAIGGRVGEQFF. In nucleotides, the CDR3 is TGTGCCATCGGAGGTAGGGTGGGTGAGCAGTTCTTC.

This chain links TRBV18 with TRBJ1-1, with 10 bases identical to TRBD1. CDR1 KGHSH and CDR2 LQKENI come from the germline V gene. This CDR3 contains 18 residues. J lost 4 bases, V lost 2 bases, and 13 bases had no gene match. The CDR3 coding sequence is TGTGCCAGCTCACCATTAGGACAGGGGGGTGGCTCGGCCACTGAAGCTTTCTTT. Translation gives CASSPLGQGGGSATEAFF.